This T cell receptor beta chain was captured by sequencing in a study of shared clonotypes between healthy human individuals. The CDR3 contains 14 residues. The V gene lost 6 bases and the J gene lost 10 bases, with 19 bases spanning the gap. Germline V gene lookup returns CDR1 MDHEN and CDR2 SYDVKM. The protocol was immunoSEQ multiplex PCR, while the TCRdb copy is restricted to in-frame clones and leaves out a portion. The sample comprises approximately 2,000,000 clones, approximately 90% of which are singletons, and about 0.41% rests with the top ten. Investigators divided CD4+ cells into CD45RA+ naive and CD45RA-negative memory subsets.

The receptor comes from a man between 18 and 29 years old in good health. Some clones in this sample may be carry-over from other donors' samples. Sequences were obtained from naive CD4+ T cells from PBMCs. Subset in this sample: CD45RA+ positively selected. The gene calls are TRBV28 and TRBJ2-4, with D hard to call. For the CDR3, the DNA is TGTGCCAGCAGCTTGGGTGGGCCAGGTGGTATTCAGTACTTC. It translates to CASSLGGPGGIQYF.